Presented here are 9 T cell receptor beta chains from one specimen sequenced in a study of graft-versus-host responses after intestinal transplantation. TCRdb's copy holds only in-frame clones and misses some; the assay was immunoSEQ multiplex PCR. The table shows tens of thousands of clones, with about two fifths occurring only once. The authors seeded approximately 200,000 CFSE-labeled responder cells together with approximately 200,000 irradiated stimulator cells tagged with violet dye. Sequencing used alloreactive CD8+ T cells from a mixed lymphocyte reaction culture, obtained before transplantation. Subset reported: CFSE-low proliferating T cells sorted from roughly 6-day pre-transplant mixed lymphocyte reaction (GvH or HvG direction). Source of these receptors: a human patient who was an organ donor for intestinal transplantation.

This rearrangement joins TRBV2 to TRBJ2-3; D might be TRBD1 (6 bases). Germline V lookup: CDR1 SNHLY, CDR2 FYNNEI. V dropped 8 bases and J dropped 4 bases, with 19 bases sitting between them. The CDR3 has 15 amino acids. The CDR3 region is CASGGEVGVADTQYF. Here the CDR3 DNA reads TGTGCCAGCGGGGGCGAGGTTGGGGTCGCAGATACGCAGTATTTT.

The table lists this clone with a count of one. The J gene is TRBJ2-5, the V gene TRBV10-3, with 10 bases that match TRBD2. The end of the DNA fits TRBJ2-7 better, so the J call may be wrong. Germline V lookup: CDR1 ENHRY, CDR2 SYGVKD. This CDR3 has 16 amino acids. The CDR3 nucleotides read TGTGCCATCAGTGAGCCTTACCTAGCGGGAGAAAACGAGCAGTACTTC. Its protein product is CAISEPYLAGENEQYF.

The chain couples TRBV4-2 to TRBJ2-1; 12 bases agree with TRBD2. The CDR3 loop spans 17 amino acids. CDR1 LGHNA and CDR2 YNFKEQ come from the germline V gene. The trim removed 2 bases at V and 4 bases at J, leaving 6 bases unmatched. The CDR3 loop is CASSQLAGGPLYNEQFF. The CDR3 coding sequence is TGTGCCAGCAGCCAACTAGCGGGAGGGCCCCTATACAATGAGCAGTTCTTC.

A single count supports this clone. The chain couples TRBV28 to TRBJ2-7; 7 nucleotides line up with TRBD1. The CDR3 loop spans 14 amino acids. Germline CDR1 MDHEN, CDR2 SYDVKM. Trimming cost V 5 bases and J 6 bases; bases outside gene matches: 10. CDR3: CASSRSSDRFEQYF. DNA for the CDR3: TGTGCCAGCAGTCGGAGCTCGGACAGGTTCGAGCAGTACTTC. Combining the CDR3 with reference TRBV28 and TRBJ2-7 gives the whole variable domain DVKVTQSSRYLVKRTGEKVFLECVQDMDHENMFWYRQDPGLGLRLIYFSYDVKMKEKGDIPEGYSVSREKKERFSLILESASTNQTSMYLCASSRSSDRFEQYFGPGTRLTVT.

DNA for the CDR3: TGTGCCAGCAGCTTGGGTCTGTCTAGCGGGAGTCTCAACAATGAGCAGTTCTTC. Translating it yields CASSLGLSSGSLNNEQFF. V usage is TRBV5-4 and J usage is TRBJ2-1; 10 bases fit TRBD2. The CDR3 totals 18 residues. Germline loops: CDR1 SGHNT, CDR2 YYREEE (reference sequence). V gave up 0 bases and J gave up 5 bases; unmatched junction bases: 11.

The chain is built from TRBV5-6 and TRBJ2-7; either TRBD1 or TRBD2 may supply D (5 bases each). V was shortened by 0 bases and J by 0 bases, with 7 bases between the two germline ends. Germline V gene data show CDR1 as SGHDT and CDR2 as YYEEEE. This CDR3 region has 14 residues. This CDR3 reads CASSLDGGSYEQYF. The DNA of the CDR3 is TGTGCCAGCAGCTTGGATGGGGGCTCCTACGAGCAGTACTTC.

The chain links TRBV6-6 to TRBJ2-1; D is undetermined. Trimming cost V 0 bases and J 5 bases, with 5 bases left between them. The CDR3 is made up of 13 amino acids. Per the germline V gene, CDR1 is MNHNY and CDR2 is SVGAGI (reference sequence). CDR3 region: CASSYSTDNEQFF. CDR3 DNA: TGTGCCAGCAGTTACTCGACCGACAATGAGCAGTTCTTC.

The chain is built from TRBV6-5 and TRBJ2-7; maybe TRBD2 (5 bases). Trimming stripped 0 bases from V and 1 base from J, with 13 bases between. The CDR3 has 16 residues. From germline, CDR1 is MNHEY and CDR2 SVGAGI. CDR3 in DNA: TGTGCCAGCAGTTACTCGATCGGGGATCTTTCCTACGAGCAGTACTTC. It encodes CASSYSIGDLSYEQYF.

In the case of this clone: A read error is possible here, since a much larger clone lies one base away. The chain employs TRBV7-2 and TRBJ1-2; a weak D match, TRBD1 (6 bases). V shed 0 bases and J shed 4 bases, with 6 bases lying between them. Germline CDR1 SGHTA, CDR2 FQGNSA. This CDR3 is built from 13 residues. The CDR3 here is CASSLAGGYGYTF. The CDR3 nucleotides are TGTGCCAGCAGCTTAGCAGGGGGCTATGGCTACACCTTC.